This TCR beta chain was retrieved from a study of blood T cell repertoires in COVID-19. As for the study in general: Samples came from the United States, Italy and Spain, spanning acute and convalescent COVID-19.

Grouping used clinical history reported by participants in a survey and questionnaire. Two negative PCRs, clearance, or symptom resolution had been documented for recovered Cohort 3 donors. Per the original methods: Reference gene primers were amplified, and this amplification served to estimate nucleated cell counts. The data were produced by immunoSEQ multiplex PCR, yet TCRdb's version contains in-frame clones alone and is incomplete. That table is the source of V, J and clone size, and D and trimming were worked out from the DNA. Of some 300,000 clones listed, less than 90% are singletons. CDR1 and CDR2 from the germline V gene are SGHRS and YFSETQ. Trimming took off 4 bases at V and 1 base at J, with 11 bases between the two ends. CDR3 length: 14 amino acids.

The TCR originated in a woman in her twenties or thirties who had recovered from COVID-19. Sequencing was performed on PBMCs or T cells enriched from blood (not recorded which). The chain has TRBV5-1 and TRBJ2-5; possible D gene TRBD1, 6 bases. CDR3 bases: TGCGCCAGCAGCACAGACAGGCGCCAAGAGACCCAGTACTTC. Its translation: CASSTDRRQETQYF.